This TCR beta chain originates from a study of blood T cells in healthy people across ages. Donors ranged from roughly 6 to 100 years old and were healthy Caucasians in Russia. The authors ran a second PCR of 7 to 11 cycles using a sample-barcoded 5' primer and a J-beta primer mix. TCRdb processed the 5' RACE reads anew with MiXCR; each CDR3 protein has one entry. The sample contains around 1.1 million distinct CDR3 sequences, roughly two fifths of which appear only once. Notes on this clonotype: Its antigen remains unknown.

The V gene's germline CDR1 is SNHLY and CDR2 FYNNEI. The CDR3 runs to 14 residues. V was trimmed by 4 bases and J by 6 bases, leaving 15 bases between them. Study-level points and caveats: Older age coincided with a roughly linear decline in TCR beta diversity per million T cells. Naive CD4+ cells and diversity were both higher in long-lived donors than in aged donors.

Specimen: blood. The chain couples TRBV2 to TRBJ1-2, with D unresolved. The sequence came from a man younger than 30 in good health. In DNA form, the CDR3 reads TGTGCCAGCAGTGCAACAGATTTTTTCGATGGCTACACCTTC. Translating it yields CASSATDFFDGYTF.